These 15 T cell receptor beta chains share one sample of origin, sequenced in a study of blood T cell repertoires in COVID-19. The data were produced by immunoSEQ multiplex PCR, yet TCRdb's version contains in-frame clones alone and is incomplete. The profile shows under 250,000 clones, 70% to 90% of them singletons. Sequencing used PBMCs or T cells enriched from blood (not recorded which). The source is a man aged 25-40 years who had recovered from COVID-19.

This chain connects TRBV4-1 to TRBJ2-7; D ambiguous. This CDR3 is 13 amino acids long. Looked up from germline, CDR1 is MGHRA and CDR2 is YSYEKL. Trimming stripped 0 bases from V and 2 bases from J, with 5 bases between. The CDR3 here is CASSQDGAYEQYF. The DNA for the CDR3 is TGCGCCAGCAGCCAAGATGGAGCCTACGAGCAGTACTTC.

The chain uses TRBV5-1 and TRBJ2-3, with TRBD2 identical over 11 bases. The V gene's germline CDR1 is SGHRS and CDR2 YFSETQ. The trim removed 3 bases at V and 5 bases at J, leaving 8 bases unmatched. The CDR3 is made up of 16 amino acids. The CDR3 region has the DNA TGCGCCAGCAGCTCCGTAGCGGGAGGGCCTAGAGATACGCAGTATTTT. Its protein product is CASSSVAGGPRDTQYF.

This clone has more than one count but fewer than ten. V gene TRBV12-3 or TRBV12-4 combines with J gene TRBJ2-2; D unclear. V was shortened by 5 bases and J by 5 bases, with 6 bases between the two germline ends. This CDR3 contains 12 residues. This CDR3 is CASSAQTGELFF. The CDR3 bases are TGTGCCAGCAGTGCCCAGACCGGGGAGCTGTTTTTT.

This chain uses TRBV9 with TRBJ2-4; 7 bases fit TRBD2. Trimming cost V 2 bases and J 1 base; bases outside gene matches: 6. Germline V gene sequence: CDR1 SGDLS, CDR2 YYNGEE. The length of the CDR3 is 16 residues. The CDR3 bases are TGTGCCAGCAGCGTTATCGGGAGGACGGCCAAAAACATTCAGTACTTC. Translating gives CASSVIGRTAKNIQYF.

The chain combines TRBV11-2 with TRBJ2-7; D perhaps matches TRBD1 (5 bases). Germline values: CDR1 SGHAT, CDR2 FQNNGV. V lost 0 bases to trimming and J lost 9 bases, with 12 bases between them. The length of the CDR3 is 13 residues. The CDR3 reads CASSLDQGRGQYF. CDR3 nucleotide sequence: TGTGCCAGCAGCTTAGACCAGGGTCGTGGGCAGTACTTC.

The DNA for the CDR3 is TGCGCCAGCAGCTCGATCACCGGGACCTACGAGCAGTACTTC. Its translation: CASSSITGTYEQYF. The V and J genes are TRBV5-1 and TRBJ2-7; maybe TRBD2 (5 bases). The CDR3 has 14 residues. With 3 bases removed from V and 2 bases from J, the gap between germline ends came to 12 bases. CDR1 and CDR2 (germline): SGHRS, YFSETQ.

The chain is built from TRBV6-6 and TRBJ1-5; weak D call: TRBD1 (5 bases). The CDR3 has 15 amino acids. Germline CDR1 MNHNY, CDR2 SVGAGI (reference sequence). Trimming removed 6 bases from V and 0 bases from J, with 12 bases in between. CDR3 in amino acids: CASRQDGDSNQPQHF. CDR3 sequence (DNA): TGTGCCAGCAGACAGGACGGAGATAGCAATCAGCCCCAGCATTTT.

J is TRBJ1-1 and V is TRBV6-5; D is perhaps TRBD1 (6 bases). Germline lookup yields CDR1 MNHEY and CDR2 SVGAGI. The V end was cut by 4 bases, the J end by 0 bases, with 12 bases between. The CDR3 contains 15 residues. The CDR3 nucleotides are TGTGCCAGCAGTTCGGGACAAAACATGAACACTGAAGCTTTCTTT. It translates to CASSSGQNMNTEAFF.

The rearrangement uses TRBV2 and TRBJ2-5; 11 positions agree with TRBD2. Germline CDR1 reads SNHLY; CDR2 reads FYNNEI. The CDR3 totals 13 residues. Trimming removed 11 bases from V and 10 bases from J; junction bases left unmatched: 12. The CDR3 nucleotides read TGTGCCGTAGCGGGGGGGGAACCTAGAGACCAGTACTTC. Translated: CAVAGGEPRDQYF. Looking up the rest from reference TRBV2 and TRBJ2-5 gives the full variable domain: EPEVTQTPSHQVTQMGQEVILRCVPISNHLYFYWYRQILGQKVEFLVSFYNNEISEKSEIFDDQFSVERPDGSNFTLKIRSTKLEDSAMYFCAVAGGEPRDQYFGPGTRLLVL.

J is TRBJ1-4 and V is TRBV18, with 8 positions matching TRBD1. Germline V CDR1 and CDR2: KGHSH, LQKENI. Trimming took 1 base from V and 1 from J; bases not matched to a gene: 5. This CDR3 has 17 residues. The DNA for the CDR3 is TGTGCCAGCTCACCACGGACAGGGAGGGGAACTAATGAAAAACTGTTTTTT. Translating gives CASSPRTGRGTNEKLFF. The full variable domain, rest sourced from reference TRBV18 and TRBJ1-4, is NAGVMQNPRHLVRRRGQEARLRCSPMKGHSHVYWYRQLPEEGLKFMVYLQKENIIDESGMPKERFSAEFPKEGPSILRIQQVVRGDSAAYFCASSPRTGRGTNEKLFFGSGTQLSVL.

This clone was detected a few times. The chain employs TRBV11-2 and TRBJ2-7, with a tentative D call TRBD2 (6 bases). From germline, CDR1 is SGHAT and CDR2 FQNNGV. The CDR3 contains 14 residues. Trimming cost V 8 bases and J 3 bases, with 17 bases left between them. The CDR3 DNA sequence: TGTGCCAGCCGGACGATAGCGGAACACTACGAGCAGTACTTC. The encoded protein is CASRTIAEHYEQYF.

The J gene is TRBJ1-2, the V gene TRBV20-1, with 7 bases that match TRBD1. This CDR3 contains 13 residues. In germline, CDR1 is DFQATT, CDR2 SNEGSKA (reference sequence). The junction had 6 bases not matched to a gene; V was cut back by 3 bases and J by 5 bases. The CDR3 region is CSASLRQGYGYTF. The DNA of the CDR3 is TGCAGTGCTAGTCTGCGACAGGGTTATGGCTACACCTTC.

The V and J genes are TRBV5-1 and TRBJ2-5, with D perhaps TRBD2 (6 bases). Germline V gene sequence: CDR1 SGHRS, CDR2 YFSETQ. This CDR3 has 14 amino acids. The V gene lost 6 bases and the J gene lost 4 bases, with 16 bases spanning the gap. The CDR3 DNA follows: TGCGCCAGCAACGGCGGGAACGAGAGAGAGACCCAGTACTTC. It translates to CASNGGNERETQYF.

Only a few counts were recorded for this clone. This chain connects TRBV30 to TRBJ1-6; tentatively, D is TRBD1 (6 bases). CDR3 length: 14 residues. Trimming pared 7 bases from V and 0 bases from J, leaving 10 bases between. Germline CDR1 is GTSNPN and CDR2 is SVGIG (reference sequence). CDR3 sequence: CALGQTSYNSPLHF. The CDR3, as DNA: TGTGCCTTAGGACAGACCTCCTATAATTCACCCCTCCACTTT.

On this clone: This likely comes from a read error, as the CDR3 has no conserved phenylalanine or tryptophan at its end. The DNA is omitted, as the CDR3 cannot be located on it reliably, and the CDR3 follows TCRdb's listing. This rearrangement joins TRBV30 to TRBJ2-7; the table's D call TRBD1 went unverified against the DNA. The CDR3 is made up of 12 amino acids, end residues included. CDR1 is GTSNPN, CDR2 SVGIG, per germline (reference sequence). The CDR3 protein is CAWSEGPGQVFI.